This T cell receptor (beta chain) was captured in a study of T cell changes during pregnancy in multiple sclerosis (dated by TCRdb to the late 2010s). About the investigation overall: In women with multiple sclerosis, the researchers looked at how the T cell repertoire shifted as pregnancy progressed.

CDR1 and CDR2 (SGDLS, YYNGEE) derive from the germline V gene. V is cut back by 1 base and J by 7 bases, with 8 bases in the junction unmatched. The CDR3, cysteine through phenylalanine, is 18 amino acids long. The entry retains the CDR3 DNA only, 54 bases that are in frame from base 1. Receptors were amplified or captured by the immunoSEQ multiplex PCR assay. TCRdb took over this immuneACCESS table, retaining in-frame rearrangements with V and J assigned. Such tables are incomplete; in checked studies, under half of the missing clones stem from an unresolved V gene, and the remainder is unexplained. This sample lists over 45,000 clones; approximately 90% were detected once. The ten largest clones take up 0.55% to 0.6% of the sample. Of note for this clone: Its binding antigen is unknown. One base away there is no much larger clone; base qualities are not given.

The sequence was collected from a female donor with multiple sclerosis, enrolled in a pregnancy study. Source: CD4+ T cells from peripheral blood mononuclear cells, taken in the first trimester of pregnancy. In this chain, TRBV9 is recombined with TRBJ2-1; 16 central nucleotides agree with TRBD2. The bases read TGTGCCAGCAGCGTAAGGGGGACTAGCGGGGGGGCAGGGAATGAGCAGTTCTTC. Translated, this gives CASSVRGTSGGAGNEQFF. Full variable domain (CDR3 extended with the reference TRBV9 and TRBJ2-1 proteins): DSGVTQTPKHLITATGQRVTLRCSPRSGDLSVYWYQQSLDQGLQFLIQYYNGEERAKGNILERFSAQQFPDLHSELNLSSLELGDSALYFCASSVRGTSGGAGNEQFFGPGTRLTVL.